Each of the 24 T cell receptor beta chains below was sequenced from the same sample in a study of early T cells in non-severe SARS-CoV-2 infection. TCRdb ran MiXCR on the 5' RACE reads and lists one entry per CDR3 protein. The data hold some 25,000 distinct CDR3 sequences, with about 4.5% observed a single time. The sample consisted of whole blood. These receptors originate from an adult who was a healthcare worker with PCR-confirmed SARS-CoV-2 infection or an uninfected control (not recorded which).

This clonotype was recorded only once. This may be a read error: a much more frequent sequence differs by one nucleotide. The V and J genes are TRBV4-3 and TRBJ1-2; a weak D match, TRBD1 (6 bases). Germline loops: CDR1 LGHNA, CDR2 YSLEER. The CDR3 runs 16 residues. CDR3 protein: CTSSPSEQGLIGGYTF. The DNA of the CDR3 is TGCACCAGCAGCCCCTCGGAGCAGGGGTTAATCGGCGGCTACACCTTC.

In its sample, this clonotype was seen many times. J is TRBJ1-6 and V is TRBV6-5; D not resolved. V was pared by 4 bases and J by 6 bases, with 16 bases between. CDR1 and CDR2 (germline): MNHEY, SVGAGI. The CDR3 is 16 residues long. CDR3 region: CASSSRGGKINSPLHF. The CDR3, as DNA: TGTGCCAGCAGTTCCCGAGGAGGAAAAATTAATTCACCCCTCCACTTT.

This clonotype was seen a single time. A much bigger clone sits one base away, suggesting this may be a read error. V is TRBV11-2 and J is TRBJ2-7, with 7 nucleotides matching TRBD2. After removal of 4 bases from V and 8 bases from J, the junction contained 8 bases not matched to a gene. CDR3 length: 13 amino acids. Per the germline V gene, CDR1 is SGHAT and CDR2 is FQNNGV. Written as DNA, the CDR3 is TGTGCCAGCAGCTCGGGACTACTGACCAAGCAGTACTTC. Its translation is CASSSGLLTKQYF.

This clonotype occurred many times. The genes are TRBV7-9 and TRBJ2-2; no definite D call. The CDR3 extends over 12 amino acids. Germline CDR1 SEHNR, CDR2 FQNEAQ (reference sequence). Trimming left V 1 base short and J 8 bases short, with 5 bases between. The CDR3 nucleotides are TGTGCCAGCAGCTTAGACCTGGGGGAGCTGTTTTTT. It encodes CASSLDLGELFF.

Comment on this clonotype: The junction differs from germline at one of its ends, possibly a read error. This chain links TRBV5-1 with TRBJ1-1; TRBD1 is a possible D gene (5 bases). Germline V gives CDR1 SGHRS, CDR2 YFSETQ. This CDR3 has 14 residues. The CDR3 sequence is CASRLGVSGTEAFF. The CDR3 DNA reads TGCGCCAGCAGGTTGGGGGTGTCGGGCACTGAAGCTTTCTTT.

Many counts were recorded for this clonotype. The chain carries TRBV20-1 and TRBJ1-6, with 7 bases aligning to TRBD1. The CDR3 is 15 amino acids. Per germline, CDR1 DFQATT and CDR2 SNEGSKA (reference sequence). The trim removed 3 bases at V and 5 bases at J, leaving 7 bases unmatched. In DNA, the CDR3 is TGCAGTGCTAGGGCCCAGGGGGTTCATAATTCACCCCTCCACTTT. Amino acids: CSARAQGVHNSPLHF.

At least ten counts were recorded for this clonotype. The J gene is TRBJ1-2, the V gene TRBV7-9, with 7 bases that match TRBD1. The ends lost 3 bases at V and 9 bases at J; junction bases unmatched: 10. CDR1 and CDR2 (germline): SEHNR, FQNEAQ (reference sequence). The CDR3 consists of 14 residues. The CDR3 spells CASSFPGQSTRYTF. As DNA, the CDR3 is TGTGCCAGCAGCTTTCCGGGACAGTCCACTCGCTACACCTTC.

This clonotype was recorded many times. V usage is TRBV6-6 and J usage is TRBJ2-5; the D gene is possibly TRBD2 (5 bases). Looked up from germline, CDR1 is MNHNY and CDR2 is SVGAGI (reference sequence). CDR3 length equals 15 residues. Trimming stripped 0 bases from V and 2 bases from J, with 10 bases between. The CDR3 here is CASSYSNRGQETQYF. CDR3 coding DNA: TGTGCCAGCAGTTACTCGAATCGGGGTCAAGAGACCCAGTACTTC.

This sequence joins TRBV12-3 or TRBV12-4 and TRBJ1-2; 8 bases agree with TRBD1. The ends lost 5 bases at V and 4 bases at J; junction bases unmatched: 6. The CDR3 consists of 14 residues. The CDR3 coding sequence is TGTGCCAGCAGTGCGACAGGGGAATCCTATGGCTACACCTTC. This translates into CASSATGESYGYTF.

This clonotype has at least ten counts. This rearrangement joins TRBV7-9 to TRBJ2-1, with D possibly matching TRBD2 (6 bases). This CDR3 comprises 13 residues. V shed 5 bases and J shed 9 bases, with 14 bases lying between them. CDR1 and CDR2 (germline): SEHNR, FQNEAQ (reference sequence). The CDR3 coding sequence is TGTGCCAGCAGCCCCCCCGGGGAGGCTGAGCAGTTCTTC. Its translation: CASSPPGEAEQFF. Using reference TRBV7-9 and TRBJ2-1 for the parts outside the CDR3, the full variable domain is DTGVSQNPRHKITKRGQNVTFRCDPISEHNRLYWYRQTLGQGPEFLTYFQNEAQLEKSRLLSDRFSAERPKGSFSTLEIQRTEQGDSAMYLCASSPPGEAEQFFGPGTRLTVL.

This clonotype was counted many times. The gene calls are TRBV7-2 and TRBJ1-1; D perhaps matches TRBD1 (5 bases). The CDR3 spans 18 residues. Germline V lookup: CDR1 SGHTA, CDR2 FQGNSA. The V gene lost 5 bases and the J gene lost 1 base, with 23 bases spanning the gap. CDR3 nucleotide sequence: TGTGCCAGCAGCGTAAATCCCGGACAAGCCAATAGGAACACTGAAGCTTTCTTT. Translated, it gives CASSVNPGQANRNTEAFF.

This clonotype was recorded at least ten times. The chain is built from TRBV6-6 and TRBJ1-5; D ambiguous. Trimming shortened V by 1 base and J by 0 bases, and 10 bases separated the two germline ends. The germline V gene has CDR1 MNHNY and CDR2 SVGAGI (reference sequence). This CDR3 region has 16 residues. CDR3 amino acids: CASSYWAGDSNQPQHF. The CDR3 bases are TGTGCCAGCAGTTACTGGGCGGGAGATAGCAATCAGCCCCAGCATTTT.

Points on this clonotype: Lacking the conserved final phenylalanine or tryptophan, this CDR3 likely reflects a read error. The chain carries TRBV7-2 and TRBJ1-1; D uncertain. Per the germline V gene, CDR1 is SGHTA and CDR2 is FQGNSA. V was trimmed by 6 bases and J by 0 bases, leaving 20 bases between them. This CDR3 is 17 amino acids long. The CDR3 protein is CASSLKGNGRLNTEAFI. For the CDR3, the DNA is TGTGCCAGCAGTCTTAAGGGAAACGGGAGACTGAACACTGAAGCTTTCATT.

This clonotype was detected ten times or more. This rearrangement joins TRBV5-6 to TRBJ1-2; 8 positions agree with TRBD1. J was trimmed by 2 bases and V by 0 bases; bases with no gene match: 9. Germline V gene sequence: CDR1 SGHDT, CDR2 YYEEEE. The CDR3 loop spans 17 amino acids. The CDR3 DNA follows: TGTGCCAGCAGCTTGGAGGCAGGGGGCCGAAAAAACTATGGCTACACCTTC. Its translation: CASSLEAGGRKNYGYTF.

Ten or more counts support this clonotype. A read error may produce the germline difference seen at one junction end. The chain is built from TRBV5-1 and TRBJ1-1; D not resolved. This CDR3 has 14 residues. The germline CDR1 and CDR2 sequences are SGHRS and YFSETQ. In DNA, the CDR3 is TGCGCCAGCAGCTTGACATACTTGAACTCTGAAGCTTTCTTT. Its protein product is CASSLTYLNSEAFF.

In regard to this clonotype: Mismatch with germline at one junction end may stem from a read error. The V call is TRBV11-2, the J call TRBJ2-7; D could derive from TRBD1 or TRBD2 (5 bases each). The CDR3 spans 13 residues. Germline CDR1 is SGHAT and CDR2 is FQNNGV. The CDR3 sequence is CASSRGAEYTATF. In DNA form, the CDR3 reads TGTGCCAGCAGCCGAGGGGCTGAATACACAGCGACCTTC.

This clonotype has ten or more counts. V gene TRBV7-2 combines with J gene TRBJ2-1, with 8 positions matching TRBD2. The V gene end was trimmed by 1 base and the J gene end by 8 bases; junction bases not matched to a gene: 7. This CDR3 region has 15 residues. From germline, CDR1 is SGHTA and CDR2 FQGNSA. CDR3 bases: TGTGCCAGCAGCTTAGTCCGGGGGGGCTTGCATGAGCAGTTCTTC. It specifies CASSLVRGGLHEQFF. Variable domain in full (rest from reference TRBV7-2 and TRBJ2-1): GAGVSQSPSNKVTEKGKDVELRCDPISGHTALYWYRQSLGQGLEFLIYFQGNSAPDKSGLPSDRFSAERTGGSVSTLTIQRTQQEDSAVYLCASSLVRGGLHEQFFGPGTRLTVL.

Many counts were recorded for this clonotype. V is TRBV20-1 and J is TRBJ2-5; 8 nucleotides line up with TRBD2. Germline lookup yields CDR1 DFQATT and CDR2 SNEGSKA (reference sequence). The CDR3 runs to 15 residues. V gave up 1 base and J gave up 4 bases; unmatched junction bases: 8. CDR3 sequence (DNA): TGCAGTGCTAGAGCGGGACTAGAGTTTCCAGAGACCCAGTACTTC. Translation gives CSARAGLEFPETQYF.

This clonotype was seen at least ten times. This chain connects TRBV20-1 to TRBJ1-1; the match to TRBD1 covers 8 bases. Germline trimming cut 1 base from V and 6 bases from J; bases unmatched to any gene: 7. Germline CDR1 is DFQATT and CDR2 is SNEGSKA (reference sequence). The CDR3 totals 14 residues. The CDR3 here is CSARVRTGWAEAFF. In nucleotides, the CDR3 is TGCAGTGCTAGAGTTCGGACAGGGTGGGCTGAAGCTTTCTTT.

Many counts were recorded for this clonotype. The chain employs TRBV24-1 and TRBJ2-1; TRBD2 matches 9 bases. Germline V gives CDR1 KGHDR, CDR2 SFDVKD. The CDR3 extends over 15 amino acids. J gave up 6 bases and V 1 base, and 3 bases lay outside the gene matches. The CDR3 is CATSDFISGSNEQFF. The CDR3 DNA is TGTGCCACCAGTGATTTTATTAGCGGGAGCAATGAGCAGTTCTTC.

This clonotype was observed a few times. This chain links TRBV20-1 with TRBJ1-5; 8 bases line up with TRBD1. This CDR3 region has 16 residues. V lost 1 base and J lost 2; bases outside the gene matches: 7. The germline V gene has CDR1 DFQATT and CDR2 SNEGSKA (reference sequence). CDR3 sequence: CSARGLQGARNQPQHF. The CDR3 DNA reads as TGCAGTGCTAGAGGTTTGCAGGGGGCGCGCAATCAGCCCCAGCATTTT.

The V call is TRBV10-3, the J call TRBJ2-7; D perhaps matches TRBD1 (5 bases). Trimming pared 6 bases from V and 7 bases from J, leaving 10 bases between. The CDR3 is 11 amino acids. Germline-derived CDR1 and CDR2 are ENHRY and SYGVKD. Here the CDR3 DNA reads TGTGCCATCAGGGACACCGGAGAGCAGTACTTC. This translates into CAIRDTGEQYF.

This clonotype came up many times. This chain uses TRBV20-1 with TRBJ2-1, with 7 nucleotides matching TRBD2. The germline V gene encodes CDR1 DFQATT and CDR2 SNEGSKA (reference sequence). V lost 5 bases and J lost 4; bases outside the gene matches: 5. The CDR3 has 13 residues. The CDR3 bases are TGCAGTGCTCTGGGAGGGTTTTACAATGAGCAGTTCTTC. Translated, it gives CSALGGFYNEQFF.

This clonotype has at least ten counts. This chain joins TRBV5-1 and TRBJ2-7, with 8 positions matching TRBD1. Germline assignment: CDR1 SGHRS and CDR2 YFSETQ. J lost 6 bases, V lost 2 bases, and 10 bases had no gene match. The CDR3 is 15 amino acids. The CDR3 DNA is TGCGCCAGCAGCTTAAGGACAGGGAATAACGGCGAGCAGTACTTC. Amino acids: CASSLRTGNNGEQYF.